The subject of this entry is one T cell receptor beta chain. No antigen is known for it. Trimming took 6 bases from V and 6 from J; bases not matched to a gene: 10. This CDR3 comprises 17 residues. The sample comes from a study of blood T cells in healthy people across ages. Sample-barcoded 5' priming and a J-beta primer mix drove a second PCR of roughly 6 to 12 cycles. Researchers report that a template-switch adaptor with 12 random nucleotides tagged each cDNA molecule. From the 5' RACE reads, TCRdb called clonotypes with MiXCR, one entry per CDR3 protein. The table has roughly 800,000 distinct CDR3 sequences, 50% to 65% seen once. Study-level findings and limits: Age advanced and TCR beta diversity per million T cells fell, roughly linearly.

Healthy Russian Caucasian donors spanned ages about 6 to 100 years. Sequenced sample: blood. The V call is TRBV12-3 or TRBV12-4, the J call TRBJ2-1, with TRBD2 identical over 14 bases. This TCR was sampled from an elderly man in good health. CDR3 DNA: TGTGCCAGCAGAGCCGGGACTAGCGGGAGTAAGGGCAATGAGCAGTTCTTC. This encodes CASRAGTSGSKGNEQFF.